Listed below are T cell receptor beta chains from one sample, sequenced in a study of cytomegalovirus exposure and HLA in healthy donors. Generated by immunoSEQ multiplex PCR, the TCRdb table keeps only in-frame clones and is missing some. The data show 150,000 to 200,000 clones, 79% seen once. Sequencing was carried out using PBMCs. Every receptor here comes from a woman aged 50 to 60 in good health and CMV-seronegative. CDR3s include the opening cysteine and the closing phenylalanine or tryptophan. Fields, in order: V gene, J gene, clone size, D gene, CDR3 protein, CDR3 DNA. D genes are given only for firm matches. The size entry is marked missing in some rows and otherwise reads once, few, many or a size class.

V gene: TRBV5-5
J gene: TRBJ2-2
clone size: .
D gene: TRBD1
CDR3 protein: CASSTPGQGAKDTGELFF
CDR3 DNA: TGTGCCAGCAGCACGCCGGGACAGGGGGCGAAGGACACCGGGGAGCTGTTTTTT

V gene: TRBV7-2
J gene: TRBJ1-2
clone size: .
D gene: .
CDR3 protein: CASSFDRTYGYTF
CDR3 DNA: TGTGCCAGCAGCTTTGACAGGACCTATGGCTACACCTTC

V gene: TRBV10-3
J gene: TRBJ1-4
clone size: .
D gene: .
CDR3 protein: CAISEHRNEKLFF
CDR3 DNA: TGTGCCATCAGTGAACACAGAAATGAAAAACTGTTTTTT

V gene: TRBV12-5
J gene: TRBJ2-1
clone size: once
D gene: TRBD2
CDR3 protein: CASGLVLSAGGRKAEQFF
CDR3 DNA: TGTGCTAGTGGTTTGGTACTTTCGGCTGGCGGGAGGAAGGCTGAGCAGTTCTTC

V gene: TRBV9
J gene: TRBJ2-1
clone size: .
D gene: TRBD2
CDR3 protein: CASSVGLAGLNEQFF
CDR3 DNA: TGTGCCAGCAGCGTCGGACTAGCGGGACTTAATGAGCAGTTCTTC

V gene: TRBV5-1
J gene: TRBJ1-6
clone size: .
D gene: TRBD1
CDR3 protein: CASSLPGTGGSPLHF
CDR3 DNA: TGCGCCAGCAGCCTCCCTGGGACAGGGGGATCACCCCTCCACTTT

V gene: TRBV4-1
J gene: TRBJ2-7
clone size: once
D gene: .
CDR3 protein: CASSQRQTGAYEQYF
CDR3 DNA: TGCGCCAGCAGCCAAAGGCAGACGGGGGCCTACGAGCAGTACTTC

V gene: TRBV9
J gene: TRBJ2-5
clone size: .
D gene: .
CDR3 protein: CASSVGVLRETQYF
CDR3 DNA: TGTGCCAGCAGCGTCGGGGTTTTGAGGGAGACCCAGTACTTC

V gene: TRBV19
J gene: TRBJ1-1
clone size: .
D gene: .
CDR3 protein: CASSPWAGRNTEAFF
CDR3 DNA: TGTGCCAGTAGTCCCTGGGCGGGGAGGAACACTGAAGCTTTCTTT

V gene: TRBV7-9
J gene: TRBJ2-3
clone size: .
D gene: .
CDR3 protein: CASSYTGSRDTQYF
CDR3 DNA: TGTGCCAGCAGCTACACAGGGTCCCGGGATACGCAGTATTTT